This T cell receptor beta chain stems from a study of monozygotic twins with inflammatory bowel disease. Concerning this clonotype: No antigen is known for it.

TCRdb derives one entry per CDR3 protein from the 5' RACE reads, leaving out DNA. This sample's clone table lists 88,000 or so distinct CDR3 sequences. Findings and limits, study-wide: Support for a single strong signal or clonotype associated with IBD was absent.

Germline V gives CDR1 KGHSH, CDR2 LQKENI. This CDR3 spans 16 amino acids. The chain joins TRBV18 to TRBJ1-1; TCRdb calls TRBD1, which cannot be checked without DNA. Sequenced: blood. This receptor was obtained from a human donor with ulcerative colitis or Crohn's disease, or a healthy co-twin of an affected twin (not recorded which). The CDR3 region is CASSSKIAGHDTEAFF.